This T cell receptor (beta chain) was found in a study of blood T cell repertoires in COVID-19 (dated by TCRdb to about 2020). Study-level background: Samples covering the acute and convalescent phases of COVID-19 were provided by collaborators in the United States, Italy and Spain. The material from the prospective study consisted of cDNA or gDNA derived from T cells, B-cell-depleted T cells, or PBMCs. Deeply sampled blood TCRbeta repertoires from subjects exposed to, actively infected with, or recovered from COVID-19 were included in the dataset. The repertoires were released in a freely available public database intended as a resource for research on the immune response to SARS-CoV-2. The samples were drawn from two sources: the first 160 participants of the ongoing ImmuneRACE study, and 1,000 to 1,500 subjects contributed by 6 global collaborators. A de-identified subject ID, COVID-19 status, age in years and sex were almost always included in the sample metadata. Where available, HLA class I and class II types were obtained from metadata supplied by the sample provider rather than from assay-based typing.

Worth noting for this clone: Its antigen remains undetermined. No qualities accompany the bases; no much larger clone lies one base away.

The CDR3 numbers 16 residues from cysteine through phenylalanine. Here the CDR3 DNA is all that survives: 48 bases in frame from base 1. Trimming accounts for 0 bases at V and 4 bases at J, while the number of junction bases matched to no gene is 5. Sequences SGHNT (CDR1) and YENEEA (CDR2) are obtained from the germline V gene. Participants in the prospective study were aged 18 to 89 years, lived in approximately 26 United States geographic areas, and enrolled through a virtual design. In the prospective study, cohorts were assigned on the basis of participant-reported clinical history obtained from a screening survey and a study questionnaire. Exposed participants had been in contact with someone with a PCR-confirmed or clinician-diagnosed COVID-19 case within 2 weeks of study entry. In the prospective study, mobile phlebotomists collected whole blood, serum and a nasopharyngeal or oropharyngeal swab from each participant. Participants in the prospective study had the option to provide additional blood draws and questionnaires over a roughly 2-month period. Before DNA extraction, prospective study blood samples were shipped either frozen or at room temperature.

General study outcomes and caveats: Clinical and demographic metadata were provided uncurated, with the amount varying by source and participant.

TCRbeta CDR3 regions were amplified from genomic DNA using the immunoSEQ Assay, a bias-controlled multiplex PCR. The study's processing was this. The number of nucleated cells in each sample was estimated by amplification of reference gene primers within the assay. Sequence reads were collapsed and filtered to measure the absolute abundance of every unique TCRbeta CDR3 rearrangement. For each sample, productive Simpson clonality was calculated by taking the square root of Simpson's diversity index across productive rearrangements. The clones in this table, taken by TCRdb from immuneACCESS, are in-frame only. Not every clone is retained; where verified, under half of the shortfall comes from an unresolved V gene, and the cause of the rest is unknown. V and J calls and clone size are given by that table; D and trimming were obtained from the DNA. The sample table shows fewer than 400,000 clones, and roughly nine tenths are seen once. The leading ten clones occupy roughly 3.9% of the sample.

Sequencing used PBMCs or T cells enriched from blood (not recorded which). The clonotype comes from a woman in her thirties who had been exposed to COVID-19. The sequence is built from TRBV11-3 and TRBJ2-1; 8 bases in the junction line up with TRBD2. The CDR3 region: CASSLDGRGAYNEQFF. The nucleotides are TGTGCCAGCAGCTTAGATGGGCGGGGGGCATACAATGAGCAGTTCTTC.